Sequencing of this T cell receptor beta chain was carried out in a study of blood T cell repertoires in COVID-19. For the study at large: Sample material is recorded as cDNA or gDNA derived from T cells, B-cell-depleted T cells, or PBMCs.

This clone was observed a few times. Per the authors' pipeline: Reference gene primers were amplified, and this amplification served to estimate nucleated cell counts. The table came from immunoSEQ multiplex PCR; TCRdb's copy has only in-frame clones and leaves some out. V, J and clone size are those of that table, while D and trimming were read from the DNA. The table lists fewer than 25,000 clones, more than 80% of them singletons. Between the trimmed V and J ends, which lost 4 bases and 2 bases, there was a span of 9 bases. Germline V gene lookup returns CDR1 SNHLY and CDR2 FYNNEI. The CDR3 totals 14 residues.

This sequence joins TRBV2 and TRBJ1-5, with TRBD1 as a possible D gene (5 bases). The source is a woman of 80 years or more with active or convalescent COVID-19. The source material was peripheral blood. CDR3 coding DNA: TGTGCCAGCAGTGGGGGCGCGGGCAATCAGCCCCAGCATTTT. Its translation: CASSGGAGNQPQHF.